This T cell receptor (beta chain) was observed in a study of shared clonotypes between healthy human individuals. Whole-study findings and limits: For naive CD4 cells, 4% to 5% of clonotypes were shared across a handful of donors.

Sequencing was at deep level. This table comes from immunoSEQ multiplex PCR, and its TCRdb copy is limited to in-frame clones, with some not included. In the table there are just under 350,000 clones, around four fifths of which are singletons. Germline CDR1 is KGHSH and CDR2 is LQKENI. The CDR3 spans 14 residues. V was pared by 2 bases and J by 1 base, with 8 bases between. The study separated CD4+ cells into CD45RA+ naive and CD45RA-negative memory subsets. Note on this clone: As yet, its antigen is unknown.

The source is a man younger than 45 in good health. Sequenced input: memory CD4+ T cells sorted from blood. Subset noted: CD45RA-negative fraction. This chain uses TRBV18 with TRBJ1-1; D unresolved. The CDR3 DNA sequence: TGTGCCAGCTCACCAACGGCATCGAACACTGAAGCTTTCTTT. This translates into CASSPTASNTEAFF.